This section outlines one T cell receptor (beta chain) sequence together with its context. What it binds is not known. This specimen belongs to a study of T cell repertoires in cytomegalovirus infection. Study background: Well-studied HLA-B-restricted CMV epitopes were used in the study alongside recently identified HLA-C-restricted ones. Through public TCR beta signatures, both CMV infection and matching HLA type were indicated.

TCRdb redid the calling of the reads with MiXCR, one entry per CDR3 protein. In the table there are fewer than 650,000 distinct CDR3 sequences, about 39% of which are singletons. Findings and caveats of the study: Cumulative public TCR beta family frequency identified CMV carriers with the relevant HLA.

The CDR3 consists of 16 residues. V was pared by 0 bases and J by 2 bases, with 16 bases between. Germline loops: CDR1 DFQATT, CDR2 SNEGSKA (reference sequence). The TCR sequence derives from a human donor in good health (CMV status not recorded). Some clones in this sample may be carry-over from other donors' samples. This specimen consisted of cultured PBMCs, obtained from culture after CMV antigen stimulation. This chain uses TRBV20-1 with TRBJ1-1; perhaps TRBD1 as D (6 bases). CDR3: CSARDTGHPKNTEAFF. The CDR3 nucleotides read TGCAGTGCTAGAGATACGGGACACCCGAAAAACACTGAAGCTTTCTTT.